The 25 T cell receptor beta chains given below trace back to one sample, sequenced in a study of cytomegalovirus exposure and HLA in healthy donors. Primers for the PCR totalled 60 Vbeta and 13 Jbeta. TCRdb keeps only in-frame clones here, not all; method: immunoSEQ multiplex PCR. The sample table sets out more than 45,000 clones. Material for sequencing was PBMCs. These receptors all come from a woman in her 30s in good health and CMV-seropositive.

The chain is built from TRBV5-8 and TRBJ2-7, with 7 bases matching TRBD1. Trimming took 1 base from V and 9 from J; bases not matched to a gene: 13. Per the germline V gene, CDR1 is SGHTS and CDR2 is YDEGEE. The CDR3 contains 15 residues. The CDR3 DNA follows: TGTGCCAGCAGCTTGTCCGGGACAGTCGACCTCGGGCAGTACTTC. Its translation is CASSLSGTVDLGQYF.

V gene TRBV6-4 combines with J gene TRBJ2-7; D is possibly TRBD2 (5 bases). The V and J ends lost 3 bases and 0 bases respectively, with 12 bases between them. The V gene's germline CDR1 is MRHNA and CDR2 SNTAGT. The CDR3 has 15 residues. CDR3 bases: TGTGCCAGCAGTGATGAGGTCGGGGACTCCTACGAGCAGTACTTC. This sequence encodes CASSDEVGDSYEQYF.

The chain uses TRBV19 and TRBJ2-7; D remains unclear. The V gene lost 5 bases and the J gene lost 8 bases, with 10 bases spanning the gap. This CDR3 region has 11 residues. Germline lookup yields CDR1 LNHDA and CDR2 SQIVND (reference sequence). The CDR3 loop reads CASSFDNKQYF. CDR3 in DNA: TGTGCCAGTAGTTTCGACAATAAGCAGTACTTC.

This chain links TRBV19 with TRBJ1-1; D ambiguous. The CDR3 runs to 12 residues. With 1 base removed from V and 4 bases from J, the gap between germline ends came to 4 bases. CDR1 and CDR2 from the germline V gene are LNHDA and SQIVND (reference sequence). The CDR3 reads CASSIARTEAFF. The CDR3 DNA is TGTGCCAGTAGTATAGCGCGCACTGAAGCTTTCTTT.

Regarding this clone: The junction does not match germline at one end; this may be a read error. The chain has TRBV5-1 and TRBJ2-7; 9 nucleotides match TRBD1. Germline-derived CDR1 and CDR2 are SGHRS and YFSETQ. The CDR3 has 16 residues. Here the CDR3 DNA reads TGCGCCAGCACCTTGGTTTCCGGACAGGGGACCGACGAGCAGTACTTC. It translates to CASTLVSGQGTDEQYF.

The rearrangement joins TRBV5-1 to TRBJ2-5, with TRBD2 matching over 7 bases. Germline loops: CDR1 SGHRS, CDR2 YFSETQ. The V and J ends lost 5 bases and 5 bases, in that order; junction bases with no gene match: 6. The CDR3 is made up of 13 amino acids. CDR3 residues: CASSGGSTETQYF. The CDR3 DNA follows: TGCGCCAGCAGTGGCGGGAGTACGGAGACCCAGTACTTC.

The chain recombines TRBV10-1 with TRBJ2-2; D is possibly TRBD1 (5 bases). The CDR3 runs 14 residues. Trimming left V 5 bases short and J 4 bases short, with 11 bases between. From germline, CDR1 is WNHNN and CDR2 SYGVQD (reference sequence). CDR3 DNA sequence: TGCGCCAGCAGTCCCACACAGGCCACCGGGGAGCTGTTTTTT. It yields the protein CASSPTQATGELFF.

The chain carries TRBV2 and TRBJ1-4, with D uncertain. The CDR3 length is 14 residues. Trimming cost V 4 bases and J 0 bases, with 6 bases left between them. CDR1 is SNHLY, CDR2 FYNNEI, per germline. CDR3 region: CASSGIPTNEKLFF. The CDR3 DNA sequence: TGTGCCAGCAGTGGTATTCCAACTAATGAAAAACTGTTTTTT.

The chain links TRBV29-1 to TRBJ1-5, with 8 bases aligning to TRBD1. The CDR3 has 13 amino acids. V trimming: 6 bases; J trimming: 3 bases; junction bases outside the gene matches: 4. The germline CDR1 and CDR2 sequences are SQVTM and ANQGSEA. This chain's CDR3 is CSVRTGYNQPQHF. For the CDR3, the DNA is TGCAGCGTGCGGACAGGGTACAATCAGCCCCAGCATTTT.

The V gene is TRBV30, the J gene TRBJ1-2; D gene uncertain. V shed 1 base and J shed 8 bases, with 14 bases lying between them. Germline CDR1 GTSNPN, CDR2 SVGIG (reference sequence). The CDR3 is 13 residues long. In DNA, the CDR3 is TGTGCCTGGAGTGCGATCCCCCAGTTGGGCTACACCTTC. This sequence encodes CAWSAIPQLGYTF.

The CDR3 protein is CASSSRDRVNEQYF. CDR3 DNA: TGTGCCAGCAGCTCCCGGGACAGGGTCAACGAGCAGTACTTC. V usage is TRBV7-9 and J usage is TRBJ2-7, with 9 bases aligning to TRBD1. There are 14 residues in the CDR3. The germline V gene has CDR1 SEHNR and CDR2 FQNEAQ (reference sequence). Trimming removed 4 bases from V and 5 bases from J; junction bases left unmatched: 6.

CDR3 DNA sequence: TGTGCCAGTAGTGCAGATAGCAATCAGCCCCAGCATTTT. This gives the protein CASSADSNQPQHF. This chain uses TRBV19 with TRBJ1-5; D uncertain. V lost 5 bases and J lost 0, with 5 bases in between. The CDR3 has 13 residues. Germline CDR1 is LNHDA and CDR2 is SQIVND (reference sequence).

This chain links TRBV7-9 with TRBJ2-7; 7 bases align to TRBD1. With 5 bases clipped from V and 3 bases from J, the junction kept 10 bases outside the gene matches. The CDR3 runs 15 residues. CDR1 and CDR2 from the germline V gene are SEHNR and FQNEAQ (reference sequence). CDR3 amino acids: CASSRLDRKIYEQYF. DNA of the CDR3: TGTGCCAGCAGCCGACTGGACAGGAAGATCTACGAGCAGTACTTC.

The chain employs TRBV28 and TRBJ1-2, with TRBD1 matching 8 bases. Germline CDR1 MDHEN, CDR2 SYDVKM. The CDR3 spans 15 residues. The ends lost 6 bases at V and 5 bases at J; junction bases unmatched: 11. The CDR3 DNA follows: TGTGCCAGCAGCCTCGGACAGGGCTATGAATATGGCTACACCTTC. Translated: CASSLGQGYEYGYTF.

V and J are TRBV7-9 and TRBJ2-7; 8 positions match TRBD1. Germline V lookup: CDR1 SEHNR, CDR2 FQNEAQ (reference sequence). V gave up 8 bases and J gave up 2 bases; unmatched junction bases: 5. The CDR3 consists of 13 residues. CDR3 protein: CASGGTGPYEQYF. CDR3 nucleotides: TGTGCCAGCGGGGGGACAGGCCCCTACGAGCAGTACTTC.

The rearrangement links TRBV27 to TRBJ1-2; D uncertain. This CDR3 comprises 14 residues. The germline V gene has CDR1 MNHEY and CDR2 SMNVEV (reference sequence). The V and J ends lost 6 bases and 8 bases respectively, with 19 bases between them. The chain's CDR3 is CASSPVPLLEGYTF. The CDR3 DNA reads TGTGCCAGCAGCCCCGTTCCGTTGCTTGAGGGCTACACCTTC.

V gene TRBV11-2 combines with J gene TRBJ2-7, with D uncertain. V was trimmed by 1 base and J by 5 bases, leaving 12 bases between them. Germline CDR1 reads SGHAT; CDR2 reads FQNNGV. The CDR3 covers 14 residues. DNA for the CDR3: TGTGCCAGCAGCTTAGGAGACTCCCTCGACGAGCAGTACTTC. Translation gives CASSLGDSLDEQYF.

The chain carries TRBV19 and TRBJ2-3; the match to TRBD2 covers 15 bases. Germline values: CDR1 LNHDA, CDR2 SQIVND (reference sequence). V lost 4 bases to trimming and J lost 4 bases; unmatched junction nucleotides: 9. The CDR3 extends over 18 amino acids. The CDR3 region is CASSTPGLAGGFADTQYF. The CDR3 DNA sequence: TGTGCCAGTAGTACTCCAGGACTAGCGGGGGGGTTCGCAGATACGCAGTATTTT.

CDR3 DNA sequence: TGTGCCAGCAGCTTCTTCAGCCCAGGGTCGGGTTACGAGCAGTACTTC. Its protein is CASSFFSPGSGYEQYF. The chain uses TRBV5-4 and TRBJ2-7; weak D call: TRBD1 (5 bases). The V gene lost 2 bases and the J gene lost 4 bases, with 19 bases spanning the gap. Germline V CDR1 and CDR2: SGHNT, YYREEE (reference sequence). This CDR3 has 16 residues. The variable domain in full, with the rest retrieved from reference TRBV5-4 and TRBJ2-7, is ETGVTQSPTHLIKTRGQQVTLRCSSQSGHNTVSWYQQALGQGPQFIFQYYREEENGRGNFPPRFSGLQFPNYSSELNVNALELDDSALYLCASSFFSPGSGYEQYFGPGTRLTVT.

The CDR3 region is CASSQQWSAGGNQPQHF. CDR3 bases: TGTGCCAGCAGCCAACAATGGTCTGCCGGAGGGAATCAGCCCCAGCATTTT. This chain connects TRBV5-5 to TRBJ1-5; D is undetermined. With 4 bases removed from V and 4 bases from J, the gap between germline ends came to 21 bases. This CDR3 has 17 residues. Germline CDR1 reads SGHKS; CDR2 reads YYEKEE (reference sequence).

V is TRBV6-1 and J is TRBJ2-5; 7 bases map to TRBD1. Losses at the gene ends were 8 bases for V and 3 bases for J; bases not matched to a gene: 9. This CDR3 spans 14 amino acids. The germline V gene encodes CDR1 MNHNS and CDR2 SASEGT. The CDR3 sequence: CASSQQGLEETQYF. The CDR3 region has the DNA TGTGCCAGCTCACAACAGGGGCTAGAAGAGACCCAGTACTTC.

The chain uses TRBV5-1 and TRBJ2-3; weak D call: TRBD2 (6 bases). In germline, CDR1 is SGHRS, CDR2 YFSETQ. V was shortened by 5 bases and J by 4 bases, with 14 bases between the two germline ends. This CDR3 has 14 amino acids. CDR3: CASSIEGRSDTQYF. The CDR3 DNA reads TGCGCCAGCAGTATCGAGGGGAGGTCAGATACGCAGTATTTT.

The V and J genes are TRBV30 and TRBJ2-5; weak D call: TRBD2 (6 bases). The CDR3 sequence is 12 residues long. The V and J ends lost 3 bases and 1 base respectively, with 6 bases between them. The germline V gene has CDR1 GTSNPN and CDR2 SVGIG (reference sequence). The CDR3 here is CAWSGGQETQYF. CDR3 bases: TGTGCCTGGAGCGGGGGCCAAGAGACCCAGTACTTC.

The J gene is TRBJ1-1, the V gene TRBV18; TRBD1 matches at 11 bases. Germline assignment: CDR1 KGHSH and CDR2 LQKENI. V trimming: 3 bases; J trimming: 3 bases; junction bases outside the gene matches: 6. This CDR3 has 16 amino acids. In DNA form, the CDR3 reads TGTGCCAGCTCACCTACCGGACAGGGGGCGGACACTGAAGCTTTCTTT. Residues: CASSPTGQGADTEAFF.

The rearrangement joins TRBV5-8 to TRBJ1-5; 8 nucleotides align to TRBD1. J lost 6 bases, V lost 0 bases, and 5 bases had no gene match. The germline gives CDR1 SGHTS, CDR2 YDEGEE. The CDR3 runs to 15 residues. CDR3: CASSLDRGVGQPQHF. DNA for the CDR3: TGTGCCAGCAGCTTGGACAGGGGGGTTGGTCAGCCCCAGCATTTT.